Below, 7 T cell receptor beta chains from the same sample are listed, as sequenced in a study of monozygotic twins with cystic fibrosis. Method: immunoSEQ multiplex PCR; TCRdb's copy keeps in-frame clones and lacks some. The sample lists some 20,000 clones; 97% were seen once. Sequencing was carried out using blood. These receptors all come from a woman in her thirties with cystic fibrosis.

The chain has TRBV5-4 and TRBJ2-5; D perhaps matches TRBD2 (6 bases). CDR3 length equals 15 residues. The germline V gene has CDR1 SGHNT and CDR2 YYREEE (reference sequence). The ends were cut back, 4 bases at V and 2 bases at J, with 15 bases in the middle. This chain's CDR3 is CASSPRTGVQETQYF. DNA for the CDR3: TGTGCCAGCAGCCCCCGGACGGGGGTACAAGAGACCCAGTACTTC.

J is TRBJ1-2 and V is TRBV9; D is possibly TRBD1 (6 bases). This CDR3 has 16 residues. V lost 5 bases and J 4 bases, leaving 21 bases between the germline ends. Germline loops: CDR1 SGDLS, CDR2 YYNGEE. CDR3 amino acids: CASSGSRGADLYGYTF. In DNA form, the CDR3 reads TGTGCCAGCAGTGGCTCCAGGGGCGCAGATCTCTATGGCTACACCTTC.

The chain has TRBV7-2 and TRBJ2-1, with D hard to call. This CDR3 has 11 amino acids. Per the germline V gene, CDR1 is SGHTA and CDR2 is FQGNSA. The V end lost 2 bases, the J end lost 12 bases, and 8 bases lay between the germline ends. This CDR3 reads CASSLWPLQFF. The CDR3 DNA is TGTGCCAGCAGCTTATGGCCACTGCAGTTCTTC.

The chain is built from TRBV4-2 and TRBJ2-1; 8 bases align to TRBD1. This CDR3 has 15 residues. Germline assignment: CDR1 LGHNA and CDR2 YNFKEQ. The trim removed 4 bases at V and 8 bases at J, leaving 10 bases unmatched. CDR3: CASSLRDRGTYEQFF. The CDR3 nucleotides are TGTGCCAGCAGCCTCCGAGACAGGGGAACCTATGAGCAGTTCTTC.

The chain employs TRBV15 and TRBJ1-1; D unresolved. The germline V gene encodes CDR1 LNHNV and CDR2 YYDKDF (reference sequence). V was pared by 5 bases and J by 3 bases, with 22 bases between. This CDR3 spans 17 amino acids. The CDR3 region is CATSSRRKVGIYTEAFF. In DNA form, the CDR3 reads TGTGCCACCAGCTCCCGGCGTAAGGTAGGGATTTACACTGAAGCTTTCTTT.

The CDR3: CASSQGVSYGYTF. CDR3 DNA sequence: TGTGCCAGCAGCCAGGGGGTTAGCTATGGCTACACCTTC. The chain joins TRBV14 to TRBJ1-2, with D possibly being TRBD1 (5 bases). Per the germline V gene, CDR1 is SGHDN and CDR2 is FVKESK. The CDR3 runs to 13 residues. The V and J ends lost 3 bases and 4 bases respectively, with 9 bases between them.

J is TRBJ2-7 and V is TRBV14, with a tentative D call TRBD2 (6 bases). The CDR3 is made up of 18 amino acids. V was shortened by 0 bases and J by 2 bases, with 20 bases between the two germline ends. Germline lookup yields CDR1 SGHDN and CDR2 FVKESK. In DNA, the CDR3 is TGTGCCAGCAGCCAAGATTTGGGGACCTTGGACTACCCCTACGAGCAGTACTTC. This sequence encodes CASSQDLGTLDYPYEQYF.